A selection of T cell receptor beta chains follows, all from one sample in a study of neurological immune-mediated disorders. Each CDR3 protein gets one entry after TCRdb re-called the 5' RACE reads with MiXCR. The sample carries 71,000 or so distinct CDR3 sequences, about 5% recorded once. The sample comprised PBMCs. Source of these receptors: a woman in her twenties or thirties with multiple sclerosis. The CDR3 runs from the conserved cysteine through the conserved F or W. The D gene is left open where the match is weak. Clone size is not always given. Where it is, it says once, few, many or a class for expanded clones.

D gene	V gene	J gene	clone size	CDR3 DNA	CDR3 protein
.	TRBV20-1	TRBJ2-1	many	TGCAGTGCTAGCCTTGCGGGAAGGGGCTACAATGAGCAGTTCTTC	CSASLAGRGYNEQFF
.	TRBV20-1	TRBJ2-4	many	TGCAGTGCCAGGGCTTCGGGGAAAAACATTCAGTACTTC	CSARASGKNIQYF
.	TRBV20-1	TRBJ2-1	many	TGCAGTGCTACTGAACGAGGGACGCACAATGAGCAGTTCTTC	CSATERGTHNEQFF
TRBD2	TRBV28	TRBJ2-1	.	TGTGCCTGTTTGGGGCGGGAGCGCCCCTACAATGCGCAGTTCTTC	CACLGRERPYNAQFF
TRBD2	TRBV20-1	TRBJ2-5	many	TGCAGTGCTACCCTGGGACTAGCGGAAGAGACCCAGTACTTC	CSATLGLAEETQYF
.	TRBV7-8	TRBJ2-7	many	TGTGCCAGCAGCACCAACCCGAGGGGGTACGAGCAGTACTTC	CASSTNPRGYEQYF
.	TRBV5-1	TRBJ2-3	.	TGCGCCAGCAGCCGGGACGGGCTTGGGGGGCCGGGTACGCAGTATTTT	CASSRDGLGGPGTQYF
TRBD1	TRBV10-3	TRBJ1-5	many	TGTGCCATCACTTCGGGCCGACAGGGGAGGTGGGTTGATCAGCCCCAGCATTTT	CAITSGRQGRWVDQPQHF
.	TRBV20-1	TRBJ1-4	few	TGCAGTGCTCGGGACGGATTAAATGAAAAACTGTTTTTT	CSARDGLNEKLFF
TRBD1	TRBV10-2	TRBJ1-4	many	TGCGCCAGCGCTGACTGGGACAGGCAAAAACTGTTTTTT	CASADWDRQKLFF
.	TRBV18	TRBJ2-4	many	TGTGCCAGCTCACGGGGGGGCCCGGAAAACATTCAGTACTTC	CASSRGGPENIQYF
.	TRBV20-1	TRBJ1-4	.	TGCAGTGCTAGAGCTGAAGGGGTTTATGCAACTAATGAAAAACTGTTTTTT	CSARAEGVYATNEKLFF
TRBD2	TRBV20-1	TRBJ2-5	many	TGCAGTGCTAGAGATGGACTAGCGGGAGTCCTCGGGGAGACCCAGTACTTC	CSARDGLAGVLGETQYF
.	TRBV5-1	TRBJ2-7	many	TGCGCCAGCAGCTTGACAGGGCCGGCGTACGAGCAGTACTTC	CASSLTGPAYEQYF
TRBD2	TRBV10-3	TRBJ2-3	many	TGTGCCATCAGTGAGTCTGCCGGGACAGCAGCGGGACTAGCAGATACAGATACGCAGTATTTT	CAISESAGTAAGLADTDTQYF
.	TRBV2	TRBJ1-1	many	TGTGCCAGCAGTGATGGGCCCGAGGGCACTGAAGCTTTCTTT	CASSDGPEGTEAFF
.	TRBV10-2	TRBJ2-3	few	TGCGCCAGCAGTGAGTCGAGTAGGGCCCCAGATACGCAGTATTTT	CASSESSRAPDTQYF
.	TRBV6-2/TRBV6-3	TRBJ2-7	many	TGTGCCAGCAGTTACGGTGGGGCCTCCTACGAGCAGTACTTC	CASSYGGASYEQYF
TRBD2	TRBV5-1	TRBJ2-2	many	TGCGCCAGCAGCCTGACTAGCGGGGGGGACACCGGGGAGCTGTTTTTT	CASSLTSGGDTGELFF
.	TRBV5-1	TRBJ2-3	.	TGCGCCAGCAGTGTGGGGGGCGCAAACTCTCCCACAGATACGCAGTATTTT	CASSVGGANSPTDTQYF
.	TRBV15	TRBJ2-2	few	TGTGCCACCAGCAGTCGGAACACCGGGGAGCTGTTTTTT	CATSSRNTGELFF
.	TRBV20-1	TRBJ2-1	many	TGCAGTGCCCGCGTGAGGGATAATGAGCAGTTCTTC	CSARVRDNEQFF
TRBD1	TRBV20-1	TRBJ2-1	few	TGCAGTGCACATACAGGGGGCCGGTTCGATGAGCAGTTCTTC	CSAHTGGRFDEQFF
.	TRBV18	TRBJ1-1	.	TGTGCCAGCTCACCACACGGGCAGGTATTGAACACTGAAGCTTTCTTT	CASSPHGQVLNTEAFF
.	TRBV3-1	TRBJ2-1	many	TGTGCCAGCAGCGCGCAGGGTGCCCTTCGGGGGTTAATTTTGAATGAGCAGTTCTTC	CASSAQGALRGLILNEQFF
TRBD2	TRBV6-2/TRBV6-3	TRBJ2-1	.	TGTGCCAGAAGCCCCATCCTTAGCGGGGGGGCCTCCTACAATGAGCAGTTCTTC	CARSPILSGGASYNEQFF
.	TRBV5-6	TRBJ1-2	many	TGTGCCAGCAGCTTGAACAGGAACTATGGCTACACCTTC	CASSLNRNYGYTF
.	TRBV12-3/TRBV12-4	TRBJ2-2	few	TGTGCCAGCAGTTTACTGGCCGACCCCGGGGAGCTGTTTTTT	CASSLLADPGELFF
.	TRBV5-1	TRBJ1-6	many	TGCGCCAGCAGCTTGGATCCGGTGACAGGAGGTTCACCCCTCCACTTT	CASSLDPVTGGSPLHF
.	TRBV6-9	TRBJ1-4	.	TGTGCCAGCAGTCAGGGGAGTTCTAATGAAACACTGTTTTTT	CASSQGSSNETLFF
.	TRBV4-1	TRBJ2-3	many	TGCGCCAGCAGCCACTTCCTCACAGATACGCAGTATTTT	CASSHFLTDTQYF
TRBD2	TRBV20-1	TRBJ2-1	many	TGCAGTGCTAGAGTAAGCGGGAGTTCCAATGAGCAGTTCTTC	CSARVSGSSNEQFF
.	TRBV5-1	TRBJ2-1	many	TGCGCCAGCAGCTTGGGGGCTAGCGAATACAATGAGCAGTTCTTC	CASSLGASEYNEQFF
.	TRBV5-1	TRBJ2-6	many	TGCGCCAGCACTTCGGACTCTGGGGCCAACGTCCTGACTTTC	CASTSDSGANVLTF
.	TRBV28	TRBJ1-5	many	TGTGCCAGCAGTCTACTACAGGGTCTTAGCAATCAGCCCCAGCATTTT	CASSLLQGLSNQPQHF
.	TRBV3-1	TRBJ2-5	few	TGTGCCAGCAGCCAAGAAGAGAACCGGGACTACCAAGAGACCCAGTACTTC	CASSQEENRDYQETQYF
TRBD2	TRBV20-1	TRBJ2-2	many	TGCAGTGCTAGAGATGCACGACTAGCGGGGGGGATAAACACCGGGGAGCTGTTTTTT	CSARDARLAGGINTGELFF
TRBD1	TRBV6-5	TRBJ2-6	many	TGTGCCAGCAGTTTCACAGGGGGCCCTGGGGCCAACGTCCTGACTTTC	CASSFTGGPGANVLTF
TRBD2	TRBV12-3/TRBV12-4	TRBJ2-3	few	TGTGCCAGCAGCTCCGGGCTAGCGGGGGCAGATACGCAGTATTTT	CASSSGLAGADTQYF
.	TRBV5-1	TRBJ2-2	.	TGCGCCAGCAGCTTGGAACGGTCGGGGGAGCTGTTTTTT	CASSLERSGELFF
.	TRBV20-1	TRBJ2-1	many	TGCAGTGCCAAGAAGGTACCAAATGAGCAGTTCTTC	CSAKKVPNEQFF
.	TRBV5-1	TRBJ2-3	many	TGCGCCAGCAGCTTAATAGCCTCAGATACGCAGTATTTT	CASSLIASDTQYF
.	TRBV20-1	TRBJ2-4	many	TGCAGTGCTAGAGCGACTCTCGACAGGCTAAAAAACATTCAGTACTTC	CSARATLDRLKNIQYF
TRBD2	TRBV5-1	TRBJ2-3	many	TGCGCCAGCAGCTTGGAACTAGCGGGAGCTGATACGCAGTATTTT	CASSLELAGADTQYF
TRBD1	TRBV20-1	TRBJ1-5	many	TGCAGTGCTAGGACAGGGGATAGGAGCAATCAGCCCCAGCATTTT	CSARTGDRSNQPQHF
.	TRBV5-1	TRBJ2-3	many	TGCGCCAGCAGCGGAGGGACACGGGGGGATACGCAGTATTTT	CASSGGTRGDTQYF
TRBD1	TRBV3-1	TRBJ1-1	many	TGTGCCAGCAGCCTCCGACAGGGGGTGGGGGAAGCTTTCTTT	CASSLRQGVGEAFF
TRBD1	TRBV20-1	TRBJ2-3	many	TGCAGTGCTAGAGGGGACAGGGTTGGCACAGATACGCAGTATTTT	CSARGDRVGTDTQYF
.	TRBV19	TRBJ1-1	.	TGTGCCAGTAGTATGGAGTTGAACACTGAAGCTTTCTTT	CASSMELNTEAFF
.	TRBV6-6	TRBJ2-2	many	TGTGCCAGCAGTTCATTCGGAGAGGAGCTGTTTTTT	CASSSFGEELFF
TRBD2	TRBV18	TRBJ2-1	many	TGTGCCAGCTCACCATCGACTAGCGGCTCCTACAATGAGCAGTTCTTC	CASSPSTSGSYNEQFF
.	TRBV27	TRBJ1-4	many	TGTGCCAGCAGTTTCCGTCCCGGAAGGGCTAATGAAAAACTGTTTTTT	CASSFRPGRANEKLFF
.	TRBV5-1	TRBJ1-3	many	TGCGCCAGCAGCCTTGACAGGCTGGCTCCCTCTGGAAACACCATATATTTT	CASSLDRLAPSGNTIYF
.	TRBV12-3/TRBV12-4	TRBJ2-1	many	TGTGCCAGCAGTTTAGTCCTTGAGCAGTTCTTC	CASSLVLEQFF
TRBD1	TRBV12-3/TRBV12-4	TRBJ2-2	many	TGTGCCAGCAGTTTAAAGGGGACAGGCCCCACCGGGGAGCTGTTTTTT	CASSLKGTGPTGELFF
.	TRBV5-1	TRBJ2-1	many	TGCGCCAGCAGCCCCCCGGTAATGGATGAGCAGTTCTTC	CASSPPVMDEQFF
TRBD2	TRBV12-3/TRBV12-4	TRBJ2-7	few	TGTGCCAGCAGTTTAATGCGGGAGGGCTACGAGCAGTACTTC	CASSLMREGYEQYF
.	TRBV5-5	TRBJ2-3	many	TGTGCCAGCAGCTCGGACTATCAAGCCTTCGGAGATACGCAGTATTTT	CASSSDYQAFGDTQYF
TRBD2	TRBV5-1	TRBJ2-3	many	TGCGCCAGCAGCTCGACTAGCGTGGATACGCAGTATTTT	CASSSTSVDTQYF
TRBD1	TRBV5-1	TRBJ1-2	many	TGCGCCAGCAGCCGGGGCGAGGGGGCGGCTGGCTACACCTTC	CASSRGEGAAGYTF